The 31 T cell receptor beta chains below come from one sample, sequenced in a study of cytomegalovirus exposure and HLA in healthy donors. Measured with immunoSEQ multiplex PCR; TCRdb has only the in-frame clones, and not every one. This table holds some 56,000 clones, 85% to 95% found once. The sequenced material came from PBMCs. Receptors were obtained from a woman between 18 and 30 years old in good health and CMV-seropositive.

The rearrangement uses TRBV6-1 and TRBJ1-1, with TRBD1 identical over 7 bases. With 6 bases clipped from V and 2 bases from J, the junction kept 3 bases outside the gene matches. Germline V gene data show CDR1 as MNHNS and CDR2 as SASEGT. This CDR3 has 13 amino acids. CDR3 sequence: CASSGTVNTEAFF. CDR3 DNA sequence: TGTGCCAGCAGCGGGACAGTTAACACTGAAGCTTTCTTT.

CDR3 sequence: CASLQGGNQETQYF. The CDR3 coding sequence is TGTGCCAGCCTACAGGGGGGGAACCAAGAGACCCAGTACTTC. The chain couples TRBV28 to TRBJ2-5; D is perhaps TRBD1 (8 bases). The V and J ends lost 8 bases and 0 bases respectively, with 13 bases between them. The length of the CDR3 is 14 residues. CDR1 MDHEN and CDR2 SYDVKM come from the germline V gene.

This sequence joins TRBV6-7 and TRBJ1-5; no clear D. TRBV6-7 is noted as an ORF with a role that remains uncertain. The CDR3 consists of 15 residues. Trimming cost V 0 bases and J 7 bases, with 13 bases left between them. The CDR3 sequence: CASSYSNHTRQPQHF. The DNA for the CDR3 is TGTGCCAGCAGTTACTCGAATCACACCAGACAGCCCCAGCATTTT.

The chain has TRBV10-3 and TRBJ2-4, with a possible D match to TRBD2 (7 bases). The germline V and J ends were trimmed by 0 bases and 9 bases, with 18 bases remaining between them. The CDR3 loop spans 16 amino acids. Per the germline V gene, CDR1 is ENHRY and CDR2 is SYGVKD. Written as DNA, the CDR3 is TGTGCCATCAGTGAGTCAGGAGGCGGGGGCAGTGGCATTCAGTACTTC. Its translation: CAISESGGGGSGIQYF.

The chain joins TRBV5-1 to TRBJ1-2; the D is unclear. CDR3 size: 15 residues. Germline V gene data show CDR1 as SGHRS and CDR2 as YFSETQ. V lost 1 base, J lost 2 bases, and 12 bases lay in between. The CDR3 here is CASSLRRDDNYGYTF. The CDR3 DNA reads TGCGCCAGCAGCTTGCGCCGGGATGACAACTATGGCTACACCTTC.

V is TRBV19 and J is TRBJ2-5; TRBD1 matches at 8 bases. The ends lost 3 bases at V and 7 bases at J; junction bases unmatched: 7. The germline V gene has CDR1 LNHDA and CDR2 SQIVND (reference sequence). This CDR3 is built from 14 residues. The CDR3 sequence: CASSMGTGIVTQYF. In DNA, the CDR3 is TGTGCCAGTAGTATGGGGACAGGTATCGTGACCCAGTACTTC.

This clone was seen only a few times. Distinct nucleotide sequences in the sample also encode this CDR3. This chain connects TRBV9 to TRBJ2-5, with D tentatively TRBD2 (5 bases). Germline CDR1 reads SGDLS; CDR2 reads YYNGEE. The CDR3 runs to 13 residues. Deletions cut 0 bases from V and 5 bases from J, with 8 bases between. CDR3: CASSVARGETQYF. CDR3 nucleotide sequence: TGTGCCAGCAGCGTAGCGAGAGGGGAGACCCAGTACTTC.

The V gene is TRBV5-1, the J gene TRBJ2-2; 7 bases agree with TRBD1. The CDR3 totals 15 residues. V shed 3 bases and J 1 base; nucleotides not matched to a gene: 3. Germline V CDR1 and CDR2: SGHRS, YFSETQ. The CDR3 sequence: CASSWDSMNTGELFF. CDR3 in DNA: TGCGCCAGCAGCTGGGACAGCATGAACACCGGGGAGCTGTTTTTT.

This clone was counted a single time. The CDR3 sequence: CSVGEAFF. In DNA, the CDR3 is TGCAGTGTCGGTGAAGCTTTCTTT. The chain links TRBV20-1 to TRBJ1-1; D gene unclear. Per the germline V gene, CDR1 is DFQATT and CDR2 is SNEGSKA (reference sequence). Trimming removed 7 bases at V and 7 bases at J, with 4 bases between. This CDR3 has 8 residues.

This clone was recorded a few times. V and J are TRBV7-2 and TRBJ2-5, with a possible D match to TRBD2 (6 bases). The V gene's germline CDR1 is SGHTA and CDR2 FQGNSA. The CDR3 is 14 residues long. Trimming removed 4 bases from V and 5 bases from J, with 14 bases in between. In DNA form, the CDR3 reads TGTGCCAGCAGCTCCAAGGGACTTGTGGAGACCCAGTACTTC. This gives the protein CASSSKGLVETQYF.

The gene calls are TRBV5-4 and TRBJ2-1, with a weak D call TRBD2 (7 bases). Per the germline V gene, CDR1 is SGHNT and CDR2 is YYREEE (reference sequence). Deletions cut 4 bases from V and 5 bases from J, with 19 bases between. The CDR3 contains 16 residues. The CDR3 DNA reads as TGTGCCAGCAGCGATACACGGGGGGCTCTGGACAATGAGCAGTTCTTC. It is translated as CASSDTRGALDNEQFF.

The gene calls are TRBV18 and TRBJ1-3, with 8 nucleotides matching TRBD1. The ends lost 3 bases at V and 0 bases at J; junction bases unmatched: 7. CDR1 KGHSH and CDR2 LQKENI come from the germline V gene. CDR3 length: 17 residues. This chain's CDR3 is CASSPVGTGSSGNTIYF. The CDR3 coding sequence is TGTGCCAGCTCACCCGTCGGGACAGGCAGCTCTGGAAACACCATATATTTT.

V usage is TRBV7-2 and J usage is TRBJ2-1; 7 bases fit TRBD1. J gave up 7 bases and V 1 base, and 7 bases lay outside the gene matches. The CDR3 runs to 15 residues. CDR1 SGHTA and CDR2 FQGNSA come from the germline V gene. The CDR3 spells CASSLVRGTGNEQFF. The CDR3 DNA reads TGTGCCAGCAGCTTAGTCAGGGGGACGGGGAATGAGCAGTTCTTC.

The chain employs TRBV7-2 and TRBJ1-1; D unclear. CDR1 and CDR2 (germline): SGHTA, FQGNSA. The CDR3 is 13 amino acids. Trimming cost V 5 bases and J 0 bases, with 7 bases left between them. CDR3 nucleotides: TGTGCCAGCAGCGCCGCTATGAACACTGAAGCTTTCTTT. It translates to CASSAAMNTEAFF.

V and J are TRBV14 and TRBJ2-7, with 12 bases aligning to TRBD1. V trimming: 4 bases; J trimming: 4 bases; junction bases outside the gene matches: 2. Germline CDR1 and CDR2: SGHDN and FVKESK. This CDR3 is 14 amino acids long. The CDR3: CASSPGQGAYEQYF. CDR3 sequence (DNA): TGTGCCAGCAGCCCGGGACAGGGGGCTTACGAGCAGTACTTC.

The CDR3: CASSLAQVPNEQFF. CDR3 nucleotides: TGTGCCAGCAGCTTAGCGCAGGTTCCCAATGAGCAGTTCTTC. J is TRBJ2-1 and V is TRBV7-2; D remains unclear. Germline-derived CDR1 and CDR2 are SGHTA and FQGNSA. This CDR3 has 14 amino acids. The ends were cut back, 0 bases at V and 6 bases at J, with 9 bases in the middle.

The CDR3 spells CASSTLAGVSYEQYF. The CDR3 nucleotides read TGCGCCAGCAGCACGCTAGCGGGGGTCTCCTACGAGCAGTACTTC. The rearrangement links TRBV4-3 to TRBJ2-7; 10 bases are a match to TRBD2. CDR1 and CDR2 (germline): LGHNA, YSLEER. The CDR3 contains 15 residues. V lost 5 bases to trimming and J lost 0 bases; unmatched junction nucleotides: 4.

The chain employs TRBV7-9 and TRBJ2-4, with 9 bases fitting TRBD1. Germline lookup yields CDR1 SEHNR and CDR2 FQNEAQ (reference sequence). V lost 6 bases to trimming and J lost 6 bases; unmatched junction nucleotides: 12. This CDR3 is 16 amino acids long. DNA of the CDR3: TGTGCCAGCAGTTCGATCCGGGACAGGGAGTTAAACATTCAGTACTTC. This gives the protein CASSSIRDRELNIQYF.

This rearrangement joins TRBV9 to TRBJ2-3; TRBD2 agrees at 12 bases. J lost 6 bases, V lost 3 bases, and 5 bases had no gene match. The CDR3 sequence is 15 residues long. From germline, CDR1 is SGDLS and CDR2 YYNGEE. CDR3 in DNA: TGTGCCAGCAGCGCGGGGACTAGCGGGTCGGATACGCAGTATTTT. Its protein product is CASSAGTSGSDTQYF.

The J gene is TRBJ2-3, the V gene TRBV28; a possible D gene is TRBD2 (5 bases). The CDR3 consists of 18 residues. The germline V gene has CDR1 MDHEN and CDR2 SYDVKM. V was pared by 1 base and J by 2 bases, with 19 bases between. For the CDR3, the DNA is TGTGCCAGCAGTTTATTCGGGGTAGGATTCGACGACACAGATACGCAGTATTTT. This gives the protein CASSLFGVGFDDTDTQYF.

This rearrangement joins TRBV6-5 to TRBJ1-1; 8 bases agree with TRBD1. CDR1 is MNHEY and CDR2 is SVGAGI in the germline V gene. V lost 5 bases, J lost 1 base, and 6 bases stayed unmatched. The CDR3 extends over 15 amino acids. The CDR3: CASSALDRENTEAFF. CDR3 bases: TGTGCCAGCAGTGCATTGGACAGGGAGAACACTGAAGCTTTCTTT.

Within the sample, this clone is medium-sized. V gene TRBV27 combines with J gene TRBJ1-2; D is perhaps TRBD1 (5 bases). The CDR3 is 14 residues long. V was trimmed by 2 bases and J by 5 bases, leaving 12 bases between them. Germline CDR1 and CDR2: MNHEY and SMNVEV (reference sequence). The CDR3 here is CASSLGGSGYGYTF. The CDR3 DNA is TGTGCCAGCAGTTTAGGGGGGTCAGGGTATGGCTACACCTTC.

The rearrangement uses TRBV10-1 and TRBJ2-3; TRBD1 might be the D (6 bases). The CDR3 is made up of 15 amino acids. V lost 4 bases and J 6 bases, leaving 17 bases between the germline ends. The germline CDR1 and CDR2 sequences are WNHNN and SYGVQD (reference sequence). CDR3: CASSVSGQLWDTQYF. In DNA form, the CDR3 reads TGCGCCAGCAGTGTTTCGGGACAATTGTGGGATACGCAGTATTTT.

This clone is a singleton in its sample. The chain links TRBV11-3 to TRBJ1-1; 11 bases are a match to TRBD1. V was clipped by 7 bases and J by 4 bases; unmatched bases: 5. Germline V lookup: CDR1 SGHNT, CDR2 YENEEA. CDR3 length: 14 amino acids. CDR3 DNA: TGTGCCAGCACCCCCGGGACAGGGGGCACTGAAGCTTTCTTT. It specifies CASTPGTGGTEAFF.

This sequence joins TRBV2 and TRBJ2-7; 7 nucleotides agree with TRBD2. Losses at the gene ends were 8 bases for V and 2 bases for J; bases not matched to a gene: 6. The CDR3 runs 13 residues. The germline V gene encodes CDR1 SNHLY and CDR2 FYNNEI. CDR3 loop: CASSGRATYEQYF. CDR3 DNA sequence: TGTGCCAGCTCGGGGAGGGCTACCTACGAGCAGTACTTC.

The rearrangement links TRBV7-9 to TRBJ2-7; D unresolved. V was cut by 1 base and J by 2 bases, with 21 bases left in between. CDR3 length: 18 amino acids. The germline V gene encodes CDR1 SEHNR and CDR2 FQNEAQ (reference sequence). The CDR3 DNA reads as TGTGCCAGCAGCTTAGGTTTATGGGCCGACCTTCAGGCCTACGAGCAGTACTTC. Translated, it gives CASSLGLWADLQAYEQYF. The complete variable domain, with remaining parts taken from reference TRBV7-9 and TRBJ2-7, reads DTGVSQNPRHKITKRGQNVTFRCDPISEHNRLYWYRQTLGQGPEFLTYFQNEAQLEKSRLLSDRFSAERPKGSFSTLEIQRTEQGDSAMYLCASSLGLWADLQAYEQYFGPGTRLTVT.

The V call is TRBV5-1, the J call TRBJ2-5; D perhaps matches TRBD2 (6 bases). This CDR3 region has 14 residues. In germline, CDR1 is SGHRS, CDR2 YFSETQ. V was trimmed by 9 bases and J by 2 bases, leaving 17 bases between them. The CDR3 loop is CATVSRGAQETQYF. The DNA for the CDR3 is TGCGCCACCGTTTCCCGCGGGGCACAAGAGACCCAGTACTTC.

The chain is built from TRBV5-6 and TRBJ2-5; D may be TRBD2 (5 bases). Trimming took 0 bases from V and 1 from J, leaving 10 bases between them. The germline gives CDR1 SGHDT, CDR2 YYEEEE. CDR3 size: 15 residues. The CDR3 reads CASSLVGEGQETQYF. CDR3 bases: TGTGCCAGCAGCTTGGTTGGCGAGGGCCAAGAGACCCAGTACTTC. Complete variable domain (other parts from reference TRBV5-6 and TRBJ2-5): DAGVTQSPTHLIKTRGQQVTLRCSPKSGHDTVSWYQQALGQGPQFIFQYYEEEERQRGNFPDRFSGHQFPNYSSELNVNALLLGDSALYLCASSLVGEGQETQYFGPGTRLLVL.

The gene calls are TRBV5-1 and TRBJ1-1; tentatively, D is TRBD1 (6 bases). The length of the CDR3 is 12 residues. V was clipped by 6 bases and J by 4 bases, with 10 bases between them. Germline V lookup: CDR1 SGHRS, CDR2 YFSETQ. This CDR3 is CASKLGGTEAFF. The CDR3 DNA sequence: TGCGCCAGCAAATTAGGGGGCACTGAAGCTTTCTTT.

This chain connects TRBV7-2 to TRBJ2-7; D is uncertain. Trimming pared 5 bases from V and 2 bases from J, leaving 10 bases between. Germline-derived CDR1 and CDR2 are SGHTA and FQGNSA. CDR3 size: 13 residues. CDR3 DNA: TGTGCCAGCAGCCCCAGTTTCCCCTACGAGCAGTACTTC. This codes for CASSPSFPYEQYF. The entire variable domain, with the rest obtained from reference TRBV7-2 and TRBJ2-7, is as follows: GAGVSQSPSNKVTEKGKDVELRCDPISGHTALYWYRQSLGQGLEFLIYFQGNSAPDKSGLPSDRFSAERTGGSVSTLTIQRTQQEDSAVYLCASSPSFPYEQYFGPGTRLTVT.

This chain uses TRBV28 with TRBJ2-2; D possibly corresponds to TRBD1 (5 bases). Per germline, CDR1 MDHEN and CDR2 SYDVKM. CDR3 length: 16 amino acids. V lost 6 bases to trimming and J lost 2 bases, with 16 bases between them. CDR3 sequence: CASRSHRLENTGELFF. The CDR3 DNA is TGTGCCAGCAGGTCCCACAGGCTAGAAAACACCGGGGAGCTGTTTTTT.